The 29 T cell receptor beta chains reported below all come from one sample, sequenced in a study of neurological immune-mediated disorders. TCRdb re-called the 5' RACE reads through MiXCR, storing one row per CDR3 protein. The sample lists tens of thousands of distinct CDR3 sequences; about 3% were seen once. What was sequenced was PBMCs. The receptors were gathered from a man aged 40-50 years with multiple sclerosis.

Ten or more counts support this clonotype. The V call is TRBV20-1, the J call TRBJ1-5, with D uncertain. The CDR3 spans 12 residues. The V gene lost 6 bases and the J gene lost 4 bases, with 10 bases spanning the gap. The germline CDR1 and CDR2 sequences are DFQATT and SNEGSKA (reference sequence). CDR3 in DNA: TGCAGTGCAAGGACGAGAAATCAGCCCCAGCATTTT. As protein: CSARTRNQPQHF.

This clonotype has just a few counts. The CDR3 region is CASSLTGEANTEAFF. The CDR3, as DNA: TGTGCCAGCAGCTTAACGGGGGAGGCAAACACTGAAGCTTTCTTT. J is TRBJ1-1 and V is TRBV7-3; TRBD1 is a possible D gene (5 bases). V was cut by 0 bases and J by 2 bases, with 10 bases left in between. CDR1 and CDR2 from the germline V gene are SGHTA and FQGTGA. There are 15 residues in the CDR3.

In its sample, this clonotype was seen many times. This chain joins TRBV28 and TRBJ1-6; D may be TRBD1 (6 bases). The CDR3 consists of 16 residues. Germline CDR1 is MDHEN and CDR2 is SYDVKM. Trimming left V 2 bases short and J 8 bases short, with 16 bases between. The CDR3 loop is CASSLEMDRRYSPLHF. CDR3 coding DNA: TGTGCCAGCAGTTTAGAAATGGACAGAAGATATTCACCCCTCCACTTT.

This clonotype was found many times. The V and J genes are TRBV5-1 and TRBJ1-1; 9 nucleotides match TRBD1. This CDR3 comprises 16 residues. The V gene end was trimmed by 2 bases and the J gene end by 4 bases; junction bases not matched to a gene: 9. CDR1 and CDR2 from the germline V gene are SGHRS and YFSETQ. The CDR3 loop reads CASSFDRGRFVTEAFF. The DNA for the CDR3 is TGCGCCAGCAGCTTCGACAGGGGGAGGTTTGTCACTGAAGCTTTCTTT.

This clonotype has at least ten counts. V usage is TRBV10-2 and J usage is TRBJ2-7; no clear D gene. CDR3 size: 13 residues. Trimming pared 2 bases from V and 0 bases from J, leaving 5 bases between. CDR1 WSHSY and CDR2 SAAADI come from the germline V gene. CDR3 loop: CASSEQISYEQYF. The CDR3 DNA reads TGCGCCAGCAGTGAGCAGATCTCCTACGAGCAGTACTTC.

This clonotype showed up many times. V and J are TRBV29-1 and TRBJ1-1, with D perhaps matching TRBD1 (5 bases). This CDR3 comprises 12 residues. The germline V gene has CDR1 SQVTM and CDR2 ANQGSEA. Trimming left V 6 bases short and J 1 base short, with 9 bases between. CDR3 region: CSVQTGNTEAFF. CDR3 sequence (DNA): TGCAGCGTCCAAACAGGGAACACTGAAGCTTTCTTT.

This clonotype has a handful of counts. J is TRBJ2-3 and V is TRBV27; 8 bases line up with TRBD2. CDR3 length: 12 amino acids. The V gene's germline CDR1 is MNHEY and CDR2 SMNVEV (reference sequence). J lost 10 bases, V lost 7 bases, and 7 bases had no gene match. CDR3 nucleotide sequence: TGTGCCAGCAATTTCATCGGGGGGGCGCAGTATTTT. Translating gives CASNFIGGAQYF.

The table lists this clonotype with many counts. V gene TRBV5-1 combines with J gene TRBJ2-1, with TRBD1 identical over 10 bases. The germline V gene encodes CDR1 SGHRS and CDR2 YFSETQ. The CDR3 totals 15 residues. Trimming removed 2 bases from V and 6 bases from J; junction bases left unmatched: 5. The CDR3 nucleotides are TGCGCCAGCAGCTTACAGACAGGGGGCTTCAATGAGCAGTTCTTC. This gives the protein CASSLQTGGFNEQFF.

The sample holds many counts of this clonotype. The genes are TRBV12-3 or TRBV12-4 and TRBJ1-2; a possible D gene is TRBD1 (5 bases). The CDR3 totals 13 residues. Trimming stripped 5 bases from V and 5 bases from J, with 12 bases between. This CDR3 is CASSPQGGYGYTF. CDR3 nucleotide sequence: TGTGCCAGCAGTCCCCAGGGTGGGTATGGCTACACCTTC.

The sample holds many counts of this clonotype. The J gene is TRBJ1-2, the V gene TRBV29-1; D remains unclear. Trimming pared 3 bases from V and 7 bases from J, leaving 12 bases between. Germline values: CDR1 SQVTM, CDR2 ANQGSEA. The CDR3 length is 12 residues. The CDR3 region has the DNA TGCAGCGTTGATCCTGGGAGTCCTGGCTACACCTTC. This encodes CSVDPGSPGYTF.

This clonotype was counted at least ten times. This chain links TRBV7-2 with TRBJ1-1, with unresolved D. The germline gives CDR1 SGHTA, CDR2 FQGNSA. The CDR3 totals 17 residues. The V end was cut by 3 bases, the J end by 4 bases, with 21 bases between. CDR3 region: CASSFGMGRSLGTEAFF. CDR3 sequence (DNA): TGTGCCAGCAGCTTCGGTATGGGTAGGAGCCTTGGCACTGAAGCTTTCTTT.

At least ten counts were recorded for this clonotype. The CDR3 coding sequence is TGTGCCAGCAGCCTAGGGGGAGAGAAGCAGCCCCAGCATTTT. This encodes CASSLGGEKQPQHF. This chain connects TRBV9 to TRBJ1-5; tentatively, D is TRBD1 (6 bases). CDR3 length equals 14 residues. Germline CDR1 SGDLS, CDR2 YYNGEE. The V gene lost 4 bases and the J gene lost 7 bases, with 15 bases spanning the gap.

This clonotype was counted at least ten times. The chain is built from TRBV3-1 and TRBJ2-1; D ambiguous. V lost 2 bases, J lost 3 bases, and 2 bases lay in between. Germline V lookup: CDR1 LGHDT, CDR2 YNNKEL (reference sequence). The CDR3 loop spans 12 amino acids. The CDR3 sequence is CASSQSYNEQFF. The CDR3 region has the DNA TGTGCCAGCAGCCAAAGCTACAATGAGCAGTTCTTC.

This chain links TRBV5-1 with TRBJ1-6; no definite D call. This CDR3 has 12 amino acids. With 9 bases removed from V and 8 bases from J, the gap between germline ends came to 12 bases. Germline V CDR1 and CDR2: SGHRS, YFSETQ. The CDR3 spells CATREGDSPLHF. CDR3 DNA sequence: TGCGCCACCCGGGAAGGAGATTCACCCCTCCACTTT.

At least ten counts were recorded for this clonotype. In DNA form, the CDR3 reads TGTGCCAGCAGCTTCCAACTGACAAGTGAGCAGTTCTTC. Amino acids: CASSFQLTSEQFF. The V gene is TRBV5-6, the J gene TRBJ2-1; D unresolved. Germline-derived CDR1 and CDR2 are SGHDT and YYEEEE. The CDR3 extends over 13 amino acids. Trimming removed 2 bases at V and 9 bases at J, with 12 bases between.

Ten or more counts support this clonotype. The gene calls are TRBV9 and TRBJ1-1; D ambiguous. The CDR3 runs to 15 residues. Per the germline V gene, CDR1 is SGDLS and CDR2 is YYNGEE. V gave up 4 bases and J gave up 7 bases, with 20 bases separating them. CDR3 sequence: CASSPRATPAGEAFF. The CDR3, as DNA: TGTGCCAGCAGCCCCCGGGCCACTCCCGCGGGTGAAGCTTTCTTT.

This clonotype was observed many times. The chain recombines TRBV29-1 with TRBJ1-2; D might be TRBD1 (6 bases). There are 15 residues in the CDR3. Trimming took 7 bases from V and 5 from J, leaving 23 bases between them. Germline V CDR1 and CDR2: SQVTM, ANQGSEA. This chain's CDR3 is CSASGGPRSPYGYTF. CDR3 coding DNA: TGCAGCGCTTCGGGGGGGCCCCGGAGTCCGTATGGCTACACCTTC.

The chain carries TRBV29-1 and TRBJ2-5; possible D gene TRBD2, 6 bases. Trimming took 7 bases from V and 5 from J, leaving 20 bases between them. The CDR3 runs 14 residues. Per germline, CDR1 SQVTM and CDR2 ANQGSEA. In DNA form, the CDR3 reads TGCAGCGCCGATACTGTGGAGGGGCAGGAGACCCAGTACTTC. It specifies CSADTVEGQETQYF.

This clonotype has ten or more counts. This chain connects TRBV6-1 to TRBJ2-2; unclear D gene. This CDR3 is 14 amino acids long. Germline values: CDR1 MNHNS, CDR2 SASEGT. Trimming stripped 6 bases from V and 0 bases from J, with 8 bases between. CDR3: CASSSTANTGELFF. In DNA form, the CDR3 reads TGTGCCAGCAGCTCCACAGCGAACACCGGGGAGCTGTTTTTT.

This clonotype was recorded many times. This chain links TRBV20-1 with TRBJ1-2; D unclear. Germline lookup yields CDR1 DFQATT and CDR2 SNEGSKA (reference sequence). The CDR3 is made up of 14 amino acids. Between the trimmed V and J ends, which lost 6 bases and 0 bases, there was a span of 14 bases. In nucleotides, the CDR3 is TGCAGTGCCCCCCGGCGGGAAGCTAACTATGGCTACACCTTC. This encodes CSAPRREANYGYTF.

This clonotype was counted many times. The rearrangement uses TRBV7-9 and TRBJ2-1; 9 positions agree with TRBD2. The CDR3 extends over 15 amino acids. V shed 1 base, J shed 5 bases, and the junction held 3 bases outside the gene matches. CDR1 is SEHNR, CDR2 FQNEAQ, per germline (reference sequence). CDR3 coding DNA: TGTGCCAGCAGCTTAGTGCGGGGGGGCCACAATGAGCAGTTCTTC. Its protein product is CASSLVRGGHNEQFF.

There are many counts of this clonotype. The chain couples TRBV5-1 to TRBJ2-2; the match to TRBD2 covers 8 bases. The CDR3 is made up of 17 amino acids. Germline loops: CDR1 SGHRS, CDR2 YFSETQ. The V and J ends lost 3 bases and 6 bases, in that order; junction bases with no gene match: 13. CDR3: CASSSTRGSGAAGELFF. CDR3 nucleotides: TGCGCCAGCAGCTCCACCCGGGGTAGCGGGGCTGCCGGGGAGCTGTTTTTT.

In its sample, this clonotype was seen many times. The CDR3: CATSRGQGNQETQYF. The CDR3 nucleotides read TGTGCCACCAGCAGAGGACAGGGAAACCAAGAGACCCAGTACTTC. The chain recombines TRBV15 with TRBJ2-5; 7 nucleotides match TRBD1. The CDR3 spans 15 residues. Germline-derived CDR1 and CDR2 are LNHNV and YYDKDF (reference sequence). Losses at the gene ends were 1 base for V and 0 bases for J; bases not matched to a gene: 2.

This clonotype was recorded many times. The V and J genes are TRBV4-1 and TRBJ1-5; the match to TRBD1 covers 8 bases. Germline lookup yields CDR1 MGHRA and CDR2 YSYEKL. Unmatched junction bases numbered 3, after V lost 0 bases and J lost 5 bases. This CDR3 has 15 residues. CDR3 region: CASSQEVTGDQPQHF. CDR3 DNA: TGCGCCAGCAGCCAAGAGGTGACAGGGGATCAGCCCCAGCATTTT.

This clonotype occurred many times. The chain recombines TRBV4-1 with TRBJ1-1; 7 positions match TRBD1. The length of the CDR3 is 13 residues. CDR1 and CDR2 (germline): MGHRA, YSYEKL. J was trimmed by 1 base and V by 7 bases; bases with no gene match: 3. Here the CDR3 DNA reads TGCGCCAGCACCACAGGGGCGAACACTGAAGCTTTCTTT. It codes for CASTTGANTEAFF.

This chain uses TRBV3-1 with TRBJ2-7; D may match TRBD1 or TRBD2 (6 bases each). Trimming stripped 2 bases from V and 2 bases from J, with 10 bases between. The CDR3 consists of 14 residues. Germline V CDR1 and CDR2: LGHDT, YNNKEL (reference sequence). CDR3 loop: CASSQQGTPYEQYF. The CDR3 coding sequence is TGTGCCAGCAGCCAACAGGGGACTCCCTACGAGCAGTACTTC.

This clonotype was detected only a few times. This could be a read error, since a much larger clone is one nucleotide away. The gene calls are TRBV15 and TRBJ1-1; D is unclear. CDR3 size: 13 residues. With 3 bases removed from V and 1 base from J, the gap between germline ends came to 6 bases. The germline V gene encodes CDR1 LNHNV and CDR2 YYDKDF (reference sequence). Written as DNA, the CDR3 is TGTGCCACCAGCAGGGGAAAGAACACTGAAGCTTTCTTT. Amino acid sequence: CATSRGKNTEAFF.

At least ten counts were recorded for this clonotype. The chain joins TRBV7-9 to TRBJ1-4; TRBD1 is a possible D gene (6 bases). The CDR3 length is 14 residues. Germline assignment: CDR1 SEHNR and CDR2 FQNEAQ (reference sequence). Trimming removed 4 bases at V and 3 bases at J, with 9 bases between. The CDR3 DNA is TGTGCCAGCAGCTCAGGGGAAGCTAATGAAAAACTGTTTTTT. Protein product: CASSSGEANEKLFF.

At least ten counts were recorded for this clonotype. This sequence joins TRBV3-1 and TRBJ2-5, with D perhaps matching TRBD2 (7 bases). V dropped 2 bases and J dropped 2 bases, with 12 bases sitting between them. Germline CDR1 reads LGHDT; CDR2 reads YNNKEL (reference sequence). The CDR3 totals 15 residues. CDR3 in amino acids: CASSQPGGLQETQYF. CDR3 DNA sequence: TGTGCCAGCAGCCAACCGGGGGGCCTTCAAGAGACCCAGTACTTC.